These 17 T cell receptor beta chains came from one sample sequenced in a study of T cells in Graves' hyperthyroidism and ophthalmopathy. It was RNA transcripts that yielded the amplified TCR beta CDR3 regions. The TCR CDR3 first-round RT-PCR relied on the HTBI primer set. TCRdb re-derived calls from the multiplex PCR reads in MiXCR, one entry per CDR3 protein. The sample has 550,000 to 700,000 distinct CDR3 sequences, 14% to 15% seen once. Material for sequencing was blood. The receptor set was obtained from a woman between 35 and 50 years old with Graves' ophthalmopathy.

This clonotype appeared many times. This rearrangement joins TRBV6-5 to TRBJ2-2, with TRBD2 as a possible D gene (7 bases). Germline CDR1 MNHEY, CDR2 SVGAGI. The CDR3 is 17 amino acids. The CDR3 region is CVRGAYLSVANTGELFF. The CDR3 DNA reads TGTGTACGGGGGGCCTACCTTAGTGTCGCGAACACCGGGGAGCTGTTTTTT.

The chain combines TRBV29-1 with TRBJ1-1; perhaps TRBD1 as D (5 bases). Trimming removed 4 bases from V and 7 bases from J, with 22 bases in between. The CDR3 spans 15 residues. Germline CDR1 and CDR2: SQVTM and ANQGSEA. The CDR3 reads CSVGGWGRLRYEAFF. The DNA for the CDR3 is TGCAGCGTTGGGGGTTGGGGCAGACTTAGATATGAAGCTTTCTTT.

This clonotype was seen ten or more times. The J gene is TRBJ1-5, the V gene TRBV15; the D gene is possibly TRBD1 (5 bases). In germline, CDR1 is LNHNV, CDR2 YYDKDF (reference sequence). This CDR3 has 15 residues. Trimming took 1 base from V and 7 from J, leaving 14 bases between them. Written as DNA, the CDR3 is TGTGCCACCAGCAGAGTCAGCAGGGTCGGCCAGCCCCAGCATTTT. It translates to CATSRVSRVGQPQHF. Combining the CDR3 with reference TRBV15 and TRBJ1-5 gives the whole variable domain DAMVIQNPRYQVTQFGKPVTLSCSQTLNHNVMYWYQQKSSQAPKLLFHYYDKDFNNEADTPDNFQSRRPNTSFCFLDIRSPGLGDTAMYLCATSRVSRVGQPQHFGDGTRLSIL.

Concerning this clonotype: This may be a read error: a much more frequent sequence differs by one nucleotide. V and J are TRBV29-1 and TRBJ2-7, with a weak D call TRBD1 (6 bases). Trimming stripped 5 bases from V and 0 bases from J, with 8 bases between. This CDR3 is 12 amino acids long. Looked up from germline, CDR1 is SQVTM and CDR2 is ANQGSEA. The DNA for the CDR3 is TGCAGCGTTAAACAGGGCTCCTACGAGCAGTACTTC. Protein: CSVKQGSYEQYF.

The V and J genes are TRBV7-2 and TRBJ2-7, with D uncertain. V gave up 2 bases and J gave up 1 base, with 9 bases separating them. The CDR3 totals 14 residues. Germline CDR1 SGHTA, CDR2 FQGNSA. The CDR3 reads CASSLRSTSYEQYF. CDR3 sequence (DNA): TGTGCCAGCAGCTTAAGGTCGACTTCCTACGAGCAGTACTTC. The full variable domain, in which reference TRBV7-2 and TRBJ2-7 provide the parts outside the CDR3, is GAGVSQSPSNKVTEKGKDVELRCDPISGHTALYWYRQSLGQGLEFLIYFQGNSAPDKSGLPSDRFSAERTGGSVSTLTIQRTQQEDSAVYLCASSLRSTSYEQYFGPGTRLTVT.

This chain links TRBV6-1 with TRBJ1-2; D unclear. This CDR3 is built from 12 residues. Trimming shortened V by 3 bases and J by 7 bases, and 9 bases separated the two germline ends. Germline-derived CDR1 and CDR2 are MNHNS and SASEGT. In DNA, the CDR3 is TGTGCCAGCAGTGACGGACTGGCTGGCTACACCTTC. This encodes CASSDGLAGYTF.

There are many counts of this clonotype. V usage is TRBV30 and J usage is TRBJ1-1, with a weak D call TRBD1 (5 bases). Trimming cost V 4 bases and J 1 base, with 10 bases left between them. The CDR3 covers 13 residues. The germline V gene encodes CDR1 GTSNPN and CDR2 SVGIG (reference sequence). Here the CDR3 reads CAWTGLANTEAFF. CDR3 sequence (DNA): TGTGCCTGGACGGGACTCGCGAACACTGAAGCTTTCTTT.

This clonotype came up many times. V usage is TRBV6-2 or TRBV6-3 and J usage is TRBJ1-1; no clear D gene. Trimming removed 4 bases at V and 1 base at J, with 13 bases between. The CDR3 runs to 15 residues. Germline CDR1 and CDR2: MNHEY and SVGEGT. The CDR3 region has the DNA TGTGCCAGCAGTTTAGCCATCTTGGGGAACACTGAAGCTTTCTTT. This sequence encodes CASSLAILGNTEAFF.

The table lists this clonotype with many counts. This rearrangement joins TRBV19 to TRBJ2-7; a possible D gene is TRBD1 (6 bases). This CDR3 is built from 14 residues. Trimming pared 6 bases from V and 2 bases from J, leaving 14 bases between. CDR1 and CDR2 (germline): LNHDA, SQIVND (reference sequence). This chain's CDR3 is CASRSRQAPYEQYF. The CDR3 DNA is TGTGCCAGTAGATCTCGACAGGCCCCCTACGAGCAGTACTTC.

This chain uses TRBV6-1 with TRBJ2-5; 8 nucleotides align to TRBD2. This CDR3 region has 13 residues. Germline CDR1 is MNHNS and CDR2 is SASEGT. Trimming took 8 bases from V and 4 from J; bases not matched to a gene: 6. The CDR3: CASHTGGRETQYF. The CDR3 bases are TGTGCCAGCCACACGGGAGGGAGAGAGACCCAGTACTTC.

The chain carries TRBV7-2 and TRBJ2-2, with 13 bases matching TRBD2. CDR3 length: 16 residues. Per germline, CDR1 SGHTA and CDR2 FQGNSA. The J segment lost 7 bases and the V segment lost 5 bases, leaving 7 bases of the junction unmatched. The CDR3: CASSTSGRAEGGELFF. The DNA of the CDR3 is TGTGCCAGCAGCACTAGCGGGAGGGCCGAGGGCGGGGAGCTGTTTTTT.

This clonotype was detected ten times or more. The rearrangement uses TRBV19 and TRBJ1-5; maybe TRBD1 (5 bases). Germline CDR1 is LNHDA and CDR2 is SQIVND (reference sequence). Trimming left V 5 bases short and J 1 base short, with 12 bases between. The CDR3 contains 15 residues. The DNA for the CDR3 is TGTGCCAGTAGTCGCGTCGAGGGGAGCAATCAGCCCCAGCATTTT. It encodes CASSRVEGSNQPQHF.

The chain employs TRBV6-2 or TRBV6-3 and TRBJ2-7; D is ambiguous. Germline V CDR1 and CDR2: MNHEY, SVGEGT. V lost 4 bases and J 4 bases, leaving 8 bases between the germline ends. The CDR3 has 12 amino acids. The CDR3, as DNA: TGTGCCAGCAGTTTCCACGTTTACGAGCAGTACTTC. It is translated as CASSFHVYEQYF.

This clonotype was recorded at least ten times. CDR3 nucleotides: TGTGCCAGCAGCTATCCGGACGGCGAAGGCTACACCTTC. Amino acids: CASSYPDGEGYTF. This rearrangement joins TRBV11-3 to TRBJ1-2, with D hard to call. V dropped 4 bases and J dropped 8 bases, with 14 bases sitting between them. The CDR3 has 13 amino acids. The germline V gene has CDR1 SGHNT and CDR2 YENEEA.

This clonotype appeared many times. The chain links TRBV27 to TRBJ2-2; D may be TRBD1 (6 bases). From germline, CDR1 is MNHEY and CDR2 SMNVEV (reference sequence). This CDR3 region has 15 residues. Trimming cost V 6 bases and J 1 base, with 12 bases left between them. The CDR3 DNA is TGTGCCAGCAGCCCGGACAGAAAGAACACCGGGGAGCTGTTTTTT. Translated: CASSPDRKNTGELFF.

This rearrangement joins TRBV5-1 to TRBJ2-2; D call uncertain. Per germline, CDR1 SGHRS and CDR2 YFSETQ. This CDR3 has 15 amino acids. Trimming pared 0 bases from V and 6 bases from J, leaving 12 bases between. In DNA, the CDR3 is TGCGCCAGCAGCTTGGAATCAGGCGCGCCCGGGGAGCTGTTTTTT. It specifies CASSLESGAPGELFF.

The rearrangement joins TRBV27 to TRBJ1-1, with D unresolved. With 1 base removed from V and 7 bases from J, the gap between germline ends came to 13 bases. This CDR3 spans 14 amino acids. Per germline, CDR1 MNHEY and CDR2 SMNVEV (reference sequence). CDR3: CASSLLITPSEAFF. Here the CDR3 DNA reads TGTGCCAGCAGTTTATTGATAACCCCCAGTGAAGCTTTCTTT.